What follows is one TCR beta chain and its context. The data are from a study of blood T cell repertoires in COVID-19. Study-wide background: PBMCs, B-cell-depleted T cells, or T cells were the source of the cDNA or gDNA that made up the material.

Germline V gene data show CDR1 as MNHEY and CDR2 as SMNVEV (reference sequence). With 6 bases removed from V and 8 bases from J, the gap between germline ends came to 14 bases. The CDR3 spans 14 residues. Original handling: Scientists estimated how many nucleated cells there were by amplifying reference gene primers. The protocol was immunoSEQ multiplex PCR, while the TCRdb copy is restricted to in-frame clones and leaves out a portion. The V and J calls and clone size come from that table; D and trimming were worked out from the DNA. This sample has 150,000 to 200,000 clones; about 86% occur once, and the top ten carry approximately 12%.

The rearrangement uses TRBV27 and TRBJ1-6; D may be TRBD1 (5 bases). The sequence derives from a woman in her seventies with COVID-19, enrolled during active disease. Material: peripheral blood. CDR3: CASSLTAMDSPLHF. DNA for the CDR3: TGTGCCAGCAGCCTGACAGCAATGGATTCACCCCTCCACTTT.